A selection of T cell receptor beta chains follows, all from one sample in a study of PD-1 blockade in classical Hodgkin lymphoma. Profiled with immunoSEQ multiplex PCR; TCRdb holds only in-frame clones, not every one. In the table there are about 42,000 clones, about 72% of which are singletons. Here the sequenced sample was peripheral blood mononuclear cells (PBMCs), taken at baseline. Every receptor here comes from a human donor with classical Hodgkin lymphoma. CDR3s include the opening cysteine and the closing phenylalanine or tryptophan. D genes are given only for firm matches. Size tells how often a clone was seen (once, few, many) or the class of an expanded clone, and some rows leave it out.

clone_size	v_call	j_call	d_call	cdr3_nt	cdr3_aa
few	TRBV7-9	TRBJ2-3	.	TGTGCCAGCAGCCCTGACTCAGATACGCAGTATTTT	CASSPDSDTQYF
.	TRBV28	TRBJ2-6	.	TGTGCCAGCAGTCTTTTGGGGGCCAACGTCCTGACTTTC	CASSLLGANVLTF
few	TRBV7-9	TRBJ2-2	.	TGTGCCAGCAGCTTAGGAGGGATCGGGTTAGGCGGGGAGCTGTTTTTT	CASSLGGIGLGGELFF
few	TRBV9	TRBJ2-6	TRBD2	TGTGCCAGCAGCGTAGATATAGCGGGAGGAGGGGCCAACGTCCTGACTTTC	CASSVDIAGGGANVLTF
.	TRBV7-9	TRBJ2-7	TRBD1	TGTGCCGTACAGGGGGCCGGACTCATATACGAGCAGTACTTC	CAVQGAGLIYEQYF
.	TRBV7-7	TRBJ2-7	.	TGTGCCAGCAGCTTATCCCTGGGGGGATCCCAGGGGGAGCAGTACTTC	CASSLSLGGSQGEQYF
.	TRBV4-3	TRBJ2-1	TRBD2	TGCGCCAGCAGCCAGGACAGACTAGCGGGGGGATACAATGAGCAGTTCTTC	CASSQDRLAGGYNEQFF
.	TRBV6-1	TRBJ1-1	.	TGTGCCAGCAGCCCACGCGGTGGCCCCACTGAAGCTTTCTTT	CASSPRGGPTEAFF
.	TRBV9	TRBJ1-1	.	TGTGCCAGCAGCGTAGTTCCGAACACTGAAGCTTTCTTT	CASSVVPNTEAFF
.	TRBV5-4	TRBJ2-1	.	TGTGCCAGCAGCCCCGGGGTTGGGCCCCATGAGCAGTTCTTC	CASSPGVGPHEQFF
.	TRBV5-5	TRBJ2-7	.	TGTGCCAGCAGCTCAGACCCTATCCCAGGGTTGCACCACGAGCAGTACTTC	CASSSDPIPGLHHEQYF
.	TRBV27	TRBJ2-1	.	TGTGCCAGCACCCCCGGCGGGTACAATGAGCAGTTCTTC	CASTPGGYNEQFF
few	TRBV19	TRBJ1-5	.	TGTGCCAGTCGAAAAGGGTTCAATCAGCCCCAGCATTTT	CASRKGFNQPQHF
.	TRBV28	TRBJ2-7	TRBD1	TGTGCCAGCAGTATCTCCAGACAGGGCAACGAGCAGTACTTC	CASSISRQGNEQYF
.	TRBV15	TRBJ1-4	TRBD1	TGTGCCACCAGCACAGGTGGGACAGGGTGGGAAAAACTGTTTTTT	CATSTGGTGWEKLFF
.	TRBV9	TRBJ2-7	.	TGTGCCAGCAGCCCCGGGAGTAGCTCCTACGAGCAGTACTTC	CASSPGSSSYEQYF
few	TRBV28	TRBJ1-5	TRBD1	TGTGCCAGCAGTCGGGACAGAGGTTCAAGGCCCCAGCATTTT	CASSRDRGSRPQHF
few	TRBV15	TRBJ1-1	.	TGTGCCACCAGTTCCAGGAGGAACACTGAAGCTTTCTTT	CATSSRRNTEAFF
.	TRBV30	TRBJ1-5	.	TGTGCCTGGGCCGACGGTAGCAATCAGCCCCAGCATTTT	CAWADGSNQPQHF
.	TRBV5-1	TRBJ2-1	.	TGCGCCAGCAGCGAAAGCCTAGATGAGCAGTTCTTC	CASSESLDEQFF
.	TRBV11-2	TRBJ2-3	.	TGTGCCAGCAGCTTATTGGGTCCAGGGGCAGATACGCAGTATTTT	CASSLLGPGADTQYF
.	TRBV9	TRBJ2-1	.	TGTGCCAGCAGTTACCGGGAAGCCTACAATGAGCAGTTCTTC	CASSYREAYNEQFF
.	TRBV28	TRBJ1-5	.	TGTGCCAGCAGTTTAGTGGTCGCCTACTTAGGCAATCAGCCCCAGCATTTT	CASSLVVAYLGNQPQHF
many	TRBV7-6	TRBJ2-5	TRBD2	TGTGCCAGCAGCGCTACTAGCGGGAGTAGAGAGACCCAGTACTTC	CASSATSGSRETQYF
.	TRBV6-5	TRBJ1-2	TRBD1	TGTGCCAGCAGGTCTACAGGGGGCACGAGCTACACCTTC	CASRSTGGTSYTF
.	TRBV29-1	TRBJ1-4	.	TGCAGCGTTAAGGGAGTGGGGGAAAAACTGTTTTTT	CSVKGVGEKLFF
.	TRBV6-5	TRBJ1-4	TRBD1	TGTGCCAGCAGTATACAGGGGAGAGAAAAACTGTTTTTT	CASSIQGREKLFF
.	TRBV7-9	TRBJ2-5	.	TGTGCCAGCAGCTTATTTAAGGCGTTTGAGACCCAGTACTTC	CASSLFKAFETQYF
.	TRBV7-2	TRBJ1-2	TRBD1	TGTGCCAGCAGCCGCGACAGGGACTATGGCTACACCTTC	CASSRDRDYGYTF
.	TRBV5-4	TRBJ2-7	.	TGTGCCAGCAGCTTGTCAGGGGAGCAGTACTTC	CASSLSGEQYF
.	TRBV28	TRBJ1-4	TRBD1	TGTGCCAGCAGTCCAATCCTCGGACAGGGTGGAGGAGTTGGTGAAAAACTGTTTTTT	CASSPILGQGGGVGEKLFF
few	TRBV7-9	TRBJ1-1	.	TGTGCCAGCAGCATAGGGACACTACAAGCTTTCTTT	CASSIGTLQAFF
few	TRBV30	TRBJ1-1	.	TGTGCCTGGAGTCCACACCTGGGGAACACTGAAGCTTTCTTT	CAWSPHLGNTEAFF
.	TRBV15	TRBJ1-3	.	TGTGCCACCAGCAGAAGCAACCGAAACACCATATATTTT	CATSRSNRNTIYF
once	TRBV28	TRBJ1-1	.	TGTGCCAGCAGGACGACAGGCAACACTGAAGCTTTCTTT	CASRTTGNTEAFF
.	TRBV7-9	TRBJ2-7	TRBD2	TGTGCCAGCAGTTATGGGACTAGCGGGATACCCGAGCAGTACTTC	CASSYGTSGIPEQYF